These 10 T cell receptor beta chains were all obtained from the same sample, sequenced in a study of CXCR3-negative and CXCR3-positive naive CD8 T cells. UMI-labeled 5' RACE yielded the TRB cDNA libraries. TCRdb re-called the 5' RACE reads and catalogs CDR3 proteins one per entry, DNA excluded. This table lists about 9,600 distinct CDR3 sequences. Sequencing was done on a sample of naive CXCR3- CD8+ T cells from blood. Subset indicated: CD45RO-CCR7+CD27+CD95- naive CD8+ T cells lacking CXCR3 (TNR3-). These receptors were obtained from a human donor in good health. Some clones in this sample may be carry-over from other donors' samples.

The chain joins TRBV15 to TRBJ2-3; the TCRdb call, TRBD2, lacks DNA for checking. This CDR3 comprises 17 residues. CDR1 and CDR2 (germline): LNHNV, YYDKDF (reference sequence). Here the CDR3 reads CATSRPLAGTFTDTQYF.

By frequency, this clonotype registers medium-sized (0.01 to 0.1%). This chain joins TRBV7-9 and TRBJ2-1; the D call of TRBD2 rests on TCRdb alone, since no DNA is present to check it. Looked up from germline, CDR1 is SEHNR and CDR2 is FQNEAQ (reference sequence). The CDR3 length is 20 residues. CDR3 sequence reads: CASSSSGLAGGTGLYNEQFF. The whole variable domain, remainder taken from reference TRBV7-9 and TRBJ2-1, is DTGVSQNPRHKITKRGQNVTFRCDPISEHNRLYWYRQTLGQGPEFLTYFQNEAQLEKSRLLSDRFSAERPKGSFSTLEIQRTEQGDSAMYLCASSSSGLAGGTGLYNEQFFGPGTRLTVL.

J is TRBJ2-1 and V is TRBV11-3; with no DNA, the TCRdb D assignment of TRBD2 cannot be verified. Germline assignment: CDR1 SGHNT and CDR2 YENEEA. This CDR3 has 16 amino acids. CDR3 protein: CASSSGEAGGFDEQFF.

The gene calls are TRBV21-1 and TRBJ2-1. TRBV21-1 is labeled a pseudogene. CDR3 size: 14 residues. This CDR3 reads CASSKGLLVDEQFF.

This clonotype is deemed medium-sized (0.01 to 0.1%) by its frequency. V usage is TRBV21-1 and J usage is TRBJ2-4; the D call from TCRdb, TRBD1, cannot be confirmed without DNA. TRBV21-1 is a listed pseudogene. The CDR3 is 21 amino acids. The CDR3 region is CASGLLTGGYTRTLAKNIQYF.

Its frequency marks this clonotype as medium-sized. Here the CDR3 reads CSVEDRPERFF. The chain recombines TRBV29-1 with TRBJ2-1. This CDR3 has 11 residues. In germline, CDR1 is SQVTM, CDR2 ANQGSEA.

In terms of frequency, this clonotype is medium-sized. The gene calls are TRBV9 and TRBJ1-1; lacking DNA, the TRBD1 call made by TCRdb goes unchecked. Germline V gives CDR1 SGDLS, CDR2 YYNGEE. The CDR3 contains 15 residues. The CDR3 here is CASSGGLQGRTEAFF.

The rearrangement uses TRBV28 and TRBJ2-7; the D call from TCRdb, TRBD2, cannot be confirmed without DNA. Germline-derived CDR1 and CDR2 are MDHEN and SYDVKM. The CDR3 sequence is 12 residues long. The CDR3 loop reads CASSLPSYEQYF.

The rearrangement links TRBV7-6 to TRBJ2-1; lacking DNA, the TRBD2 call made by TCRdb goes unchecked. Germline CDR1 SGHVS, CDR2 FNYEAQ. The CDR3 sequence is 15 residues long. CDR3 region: CASSLGDSSYNEQFF.

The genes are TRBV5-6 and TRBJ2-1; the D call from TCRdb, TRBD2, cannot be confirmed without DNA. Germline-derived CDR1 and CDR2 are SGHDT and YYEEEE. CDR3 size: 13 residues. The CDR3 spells CASSLGVAGEQFF.